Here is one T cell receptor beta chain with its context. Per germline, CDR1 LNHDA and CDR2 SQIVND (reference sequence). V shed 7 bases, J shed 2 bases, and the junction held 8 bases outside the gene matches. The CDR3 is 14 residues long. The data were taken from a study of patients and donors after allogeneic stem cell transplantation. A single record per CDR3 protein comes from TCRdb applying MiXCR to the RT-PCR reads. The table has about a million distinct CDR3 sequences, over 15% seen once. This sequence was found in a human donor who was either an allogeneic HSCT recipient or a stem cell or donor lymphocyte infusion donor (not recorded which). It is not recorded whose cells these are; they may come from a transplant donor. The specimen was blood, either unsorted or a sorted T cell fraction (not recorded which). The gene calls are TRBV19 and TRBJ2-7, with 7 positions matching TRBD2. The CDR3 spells CASTSGLVPYEQYF. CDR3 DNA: TGTGCCAGTACCTCCGGACTAGTTCCCTACGAGCAGTACTTC.